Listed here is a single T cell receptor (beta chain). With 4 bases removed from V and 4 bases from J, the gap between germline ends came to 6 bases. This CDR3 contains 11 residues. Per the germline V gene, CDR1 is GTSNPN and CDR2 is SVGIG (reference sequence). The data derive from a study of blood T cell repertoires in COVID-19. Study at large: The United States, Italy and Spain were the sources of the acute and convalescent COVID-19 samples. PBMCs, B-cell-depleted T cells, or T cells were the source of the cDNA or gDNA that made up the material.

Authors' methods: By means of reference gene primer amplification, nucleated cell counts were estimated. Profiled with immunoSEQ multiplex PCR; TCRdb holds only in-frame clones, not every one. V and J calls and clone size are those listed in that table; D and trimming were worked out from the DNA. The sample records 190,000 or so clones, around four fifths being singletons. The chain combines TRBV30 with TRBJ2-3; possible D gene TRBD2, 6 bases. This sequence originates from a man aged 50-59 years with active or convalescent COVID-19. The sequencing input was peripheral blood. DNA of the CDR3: TGTGCCTGGACGGGGGCAGATACGCAGTATTTT. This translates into CAWTGADTQYF. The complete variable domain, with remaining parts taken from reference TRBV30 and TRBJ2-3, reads SQTIHQWPATLVQPVGSPLSLECTVEGTSNPNLYWYRQAAGRGLQLLFYSVGIGQISSEVPQNLSASRPQDRQFILSSKKLLLSDSGFYLCAWTGADTQYFGPGTRLTVL.